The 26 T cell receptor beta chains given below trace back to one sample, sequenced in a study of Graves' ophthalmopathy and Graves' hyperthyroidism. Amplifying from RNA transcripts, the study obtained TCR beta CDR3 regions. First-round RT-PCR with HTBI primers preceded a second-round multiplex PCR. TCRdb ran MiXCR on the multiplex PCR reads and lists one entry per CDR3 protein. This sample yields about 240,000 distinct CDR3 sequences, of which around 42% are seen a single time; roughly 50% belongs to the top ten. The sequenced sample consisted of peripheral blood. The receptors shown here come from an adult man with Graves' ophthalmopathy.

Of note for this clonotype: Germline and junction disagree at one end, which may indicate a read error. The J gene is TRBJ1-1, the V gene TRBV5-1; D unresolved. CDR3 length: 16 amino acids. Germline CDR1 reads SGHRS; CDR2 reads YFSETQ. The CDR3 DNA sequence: TGTGCCAGCAGCTCGGTCTACCTCTCAATGAACACTGAAGCTTTCTTT. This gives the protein CASSSVYLSMNTEAFF.

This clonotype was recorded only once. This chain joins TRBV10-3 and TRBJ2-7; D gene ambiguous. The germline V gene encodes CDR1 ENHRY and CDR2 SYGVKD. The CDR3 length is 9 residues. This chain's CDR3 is CAIKGLSLV. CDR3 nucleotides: TGTGCCATCAAAGGATTGTCCTTGGTC.

The CDR3 coding sequence is TGCGCCAGCAGTGAAGGGCAGGGTGATGGCTACACCTTC. Its translation is CASSEGQGDGYTF. The V call is TRBV10-2, the J call TRBJ1-2, with D possibly matching TRBD1 (5 bases). This CDR3 is 13 amino acids long. Trimming removed 3 bases from V and 6 bases from J, with 11 bases in between. Germline V lookup: CDR1 WSHSY, CDR2 SAAADI.

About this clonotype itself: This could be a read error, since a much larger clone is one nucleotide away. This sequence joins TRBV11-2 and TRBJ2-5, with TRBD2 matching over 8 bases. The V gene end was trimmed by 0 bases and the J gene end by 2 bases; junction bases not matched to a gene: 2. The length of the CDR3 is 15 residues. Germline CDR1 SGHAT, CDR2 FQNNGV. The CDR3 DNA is TGTGCCAGCAGCTTAGATAGCGGGGTTCAAGAGACCCAGTACTTC. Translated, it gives CASSLDSGVQETQYF.

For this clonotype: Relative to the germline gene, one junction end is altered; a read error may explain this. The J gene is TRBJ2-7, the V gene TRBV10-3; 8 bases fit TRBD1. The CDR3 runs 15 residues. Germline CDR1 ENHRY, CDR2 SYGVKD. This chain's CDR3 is CASSYRAGGVYEQYF. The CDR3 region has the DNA TGTGCCAGCAGTTACCGGGCAGGGGGCGTTTACGAGCAGTACTTC.

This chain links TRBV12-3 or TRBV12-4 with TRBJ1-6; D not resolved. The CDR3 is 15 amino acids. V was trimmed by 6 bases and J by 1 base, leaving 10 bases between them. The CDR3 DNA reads TGTGCCAGCAGCCCATCTGGGTCCTATAATTCACCCCTCCACTTT. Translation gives CASSPSGSYNSPLHF.

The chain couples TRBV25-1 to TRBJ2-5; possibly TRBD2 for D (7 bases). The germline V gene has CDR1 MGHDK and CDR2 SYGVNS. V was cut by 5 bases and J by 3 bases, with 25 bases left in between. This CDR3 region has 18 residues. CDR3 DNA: TGTGCCAGCAGTTATTTCCCAGGTGGGGGGGCAACGAAAGAGACCCAGTACTTC. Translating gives CASSYFPGGGATKETQYF.

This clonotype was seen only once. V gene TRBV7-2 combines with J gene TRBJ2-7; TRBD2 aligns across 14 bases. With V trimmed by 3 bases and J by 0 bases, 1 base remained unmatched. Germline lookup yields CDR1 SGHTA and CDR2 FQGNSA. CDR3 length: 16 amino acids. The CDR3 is CASSFGTSGGSYEQYF. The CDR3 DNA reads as TGTGCCAGCAGCTTCGGGACTAGCGGGGGCTCCTACGAGCAGTACTTC. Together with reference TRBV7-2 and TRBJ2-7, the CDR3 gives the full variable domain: GAGVSQSPSNKVTEKGKDVELRCDPISGHTALYWYRQSLGQGLEFLIYFQGNSAPDKSGLPSDRFSAERTGGSVSTLTIQRTQQEDSAVYLCASSFGTSGGSYEQYFGPGTRLTVT.

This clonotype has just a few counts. CDR3 residues: CASSGPSGTNWGEQYF. CDR3 DNA: TGTGCCAGTAGTGGCCCGTCCGGGACAAACTGGGGCGAGCAGTACTTC. V gene TRBV19 combines with J gene TRBJ2-7, with D maybe TRBD1 (6 bases). V shed 5 bases and J shed 6 bases, with 23 bases lying between them. The CDR3 covers 16 residues. The germline CDR1 and CDR2 sequences are LNHDA and SQIVND (reference sequence).

This CDR3 is CASSLFLAGGPETQYF. In DNA, the CDR3 is TGTGCCAGCAGTTTATTCCTAGCGGGGGGCCCAGAGACCCAGTACTTC. The chain couples TRBV27 to TRBJ2-5; 11 nucleotides agree with TRBD2. The CDR3 spans 16 residues. CDR1 MNHEY and CDR2 SMNVEV come from the germline V gene (reference sequence). V gave up 1 base and J gave up 4 bases; unmatched junction bases: 5.

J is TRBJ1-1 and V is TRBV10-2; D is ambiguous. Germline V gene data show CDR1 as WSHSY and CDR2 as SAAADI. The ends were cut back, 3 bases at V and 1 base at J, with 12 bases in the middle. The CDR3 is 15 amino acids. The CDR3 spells CASSEHRTGNTEAFF. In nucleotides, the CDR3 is TGCGCCAGCAGTGAACACCGGACGGGGAACACTGAAGCTTTCTTT.

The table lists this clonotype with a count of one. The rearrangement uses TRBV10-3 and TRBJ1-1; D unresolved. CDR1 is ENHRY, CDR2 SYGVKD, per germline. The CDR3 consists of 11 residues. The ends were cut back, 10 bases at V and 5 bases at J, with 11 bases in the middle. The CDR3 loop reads CASIKQTEAFF. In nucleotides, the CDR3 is TGTGCCAGCATAAAGCAGACTGAAGCTTTCTTT.

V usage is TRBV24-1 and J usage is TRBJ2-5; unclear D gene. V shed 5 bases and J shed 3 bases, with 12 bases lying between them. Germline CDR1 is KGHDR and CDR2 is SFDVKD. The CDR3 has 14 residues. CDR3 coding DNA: TGTGCCACCAGTGGCACGATACCTAAAGAGACCCAGTACTTC. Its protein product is CATSGTIPKETQYF.

CDR3 loop: CASSFGDLYEQYF. As DNA, the CDR3 is TGTGCCAGCAGTTTTGGGGACCTCTACGAGCAGTACTTC. This chain links TRBV12-3 or TRBV12-4 with TRBJ2-7, with D perhaps assigned TRBD1 or TRBD2 (5 bases each). The CDR3 contains 13 residues. Trimming pared 3 bases from V and 3 bases from J, leaving 9 bases between.

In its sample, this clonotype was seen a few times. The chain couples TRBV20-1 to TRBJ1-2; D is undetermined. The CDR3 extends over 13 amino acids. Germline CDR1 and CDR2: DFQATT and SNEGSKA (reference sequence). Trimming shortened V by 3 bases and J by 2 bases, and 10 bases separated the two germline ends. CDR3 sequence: CSARRPANYGYTF. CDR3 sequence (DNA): TGCAGTGCTAGGCGGCCTGCGAACTATGGCTACACCTTC.

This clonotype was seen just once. CDR3 in DNA: TGTGCCAGCAGCTTGGGGGACAGGGGAACTGAAAAACTGTTTTTT. Translation: CASSLGDRGTEKLFF. J is TRBJ1-4 and V is TRBV11-2; 10 nucleotides line up with TRBD1. The CDR3 loop spans 15 amino acids. Germline V gene data show CDR1 as SGHAT and CDR2 as FQNNGV. V was clipped by 3 bases and J by 7 bases; unmatched bases: 5.

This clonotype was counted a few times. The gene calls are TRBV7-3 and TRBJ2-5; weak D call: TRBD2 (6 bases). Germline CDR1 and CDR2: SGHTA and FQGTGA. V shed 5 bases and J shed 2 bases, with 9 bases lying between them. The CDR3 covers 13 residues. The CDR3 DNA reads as TGTGCCAGCAGCCCCGGGACTCAAGAGACCCAGTACTTC. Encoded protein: CASSPGTQETQYF.

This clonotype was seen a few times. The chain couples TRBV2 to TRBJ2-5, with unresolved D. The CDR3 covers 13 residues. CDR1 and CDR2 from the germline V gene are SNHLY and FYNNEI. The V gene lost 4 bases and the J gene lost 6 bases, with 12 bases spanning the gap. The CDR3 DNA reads TGTGCCAGCAGTGGTAGGGTGTTGAAGACCCAGTACTTC. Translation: CASSGRVLKTQYF.

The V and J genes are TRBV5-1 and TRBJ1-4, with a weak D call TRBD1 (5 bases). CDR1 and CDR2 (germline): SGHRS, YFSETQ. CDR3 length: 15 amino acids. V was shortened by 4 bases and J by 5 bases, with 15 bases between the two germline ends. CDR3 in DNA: TGCGCCAGCAGCCGGGGAGCAGGGACCAATGAAAAACTGTTTTTT. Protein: CASSRGAGTNEKLFF. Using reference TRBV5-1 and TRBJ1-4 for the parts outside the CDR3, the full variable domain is KAGVTQTPRYLIKTRGQQVTLSCSPISGHRSVSWYQQTPGQGLQFLFEYFSETQRNKGNFPGRFSGRQFSNSRSEMNVSTLELGDSALYLCASSRGAGTNEKLFFGSGTQLSVL.

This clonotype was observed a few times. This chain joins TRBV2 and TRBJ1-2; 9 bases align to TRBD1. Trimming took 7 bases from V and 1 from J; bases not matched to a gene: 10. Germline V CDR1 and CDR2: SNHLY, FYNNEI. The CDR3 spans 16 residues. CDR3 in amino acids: CASIKGQGNYNYGYTF. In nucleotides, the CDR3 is TGTGCCAGCATTAAGGGACAGGGAAATTATAACTATGGCTACACCTTC.

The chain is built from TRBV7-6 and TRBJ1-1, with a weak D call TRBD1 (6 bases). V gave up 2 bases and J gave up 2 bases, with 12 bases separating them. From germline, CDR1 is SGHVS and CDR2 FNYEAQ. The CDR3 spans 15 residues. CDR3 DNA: TGTGCCAGCAGCTTACTGTCAGGGGCTAACACTGAAGCTTTCTTT. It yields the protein CASSLLSGANTEAFF.

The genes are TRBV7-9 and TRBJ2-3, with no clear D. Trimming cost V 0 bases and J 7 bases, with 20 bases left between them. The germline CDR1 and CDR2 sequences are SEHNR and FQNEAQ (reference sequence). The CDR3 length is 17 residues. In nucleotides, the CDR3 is TGTGCCAGCAGCTTAGCCCCCTACGGCAGGTCCTTTAATACGCAGTATTTT. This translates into CASSLAPYGRSFNTQYF.

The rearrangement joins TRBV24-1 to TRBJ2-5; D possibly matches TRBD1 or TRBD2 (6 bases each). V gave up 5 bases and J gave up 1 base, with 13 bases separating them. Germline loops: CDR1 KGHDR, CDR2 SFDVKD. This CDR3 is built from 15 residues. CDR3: CATSATGGGQETQYF. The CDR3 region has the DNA TGTGCCACCAGTGCTACAGGAGGGGGCCAAGAGACCCAGTACTTC.

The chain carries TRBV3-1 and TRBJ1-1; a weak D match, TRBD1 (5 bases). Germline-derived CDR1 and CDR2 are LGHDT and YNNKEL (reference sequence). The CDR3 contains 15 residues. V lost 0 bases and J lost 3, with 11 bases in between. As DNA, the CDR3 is TGTGCCAGCAGCCAAGAGACAGCGAGGGACACTGAAGCTTTCTTT. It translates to CASSQETARDTEAFF.

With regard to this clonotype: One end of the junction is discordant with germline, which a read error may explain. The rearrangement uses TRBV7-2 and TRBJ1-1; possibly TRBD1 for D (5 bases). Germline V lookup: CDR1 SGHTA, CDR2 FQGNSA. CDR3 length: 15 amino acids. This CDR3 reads CANSSRWGVATEAFF. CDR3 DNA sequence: TGTGCCAACAGCTCCCGGTGGGGGGTGGCCACTGAAGCTTTCTTT.

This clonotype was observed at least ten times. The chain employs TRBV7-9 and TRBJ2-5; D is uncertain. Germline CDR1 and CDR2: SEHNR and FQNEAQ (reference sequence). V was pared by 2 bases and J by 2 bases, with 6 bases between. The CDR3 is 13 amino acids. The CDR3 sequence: CASSLRSQETQYF. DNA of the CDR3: TGTGCCAGCAGCTTACGATCACAAGAGACCCAGTACTTC.